The 22 T cell receptor beta chains below come from one sample, sequenced in a study of shared clonotypes between healthy human individuals. Using immunoSEQ multiplex PCR, the repertoire was profiled, and TCRdb retains in-frame clones only, with some absent. The sample carries some 2,500,000 clones, around 93% recorded once. The sequencing sample was made of naive CD4+ T cells from PBMCs. Subset noted: CD45RA+ positively selected. All receptors come from a man aged 18 to 35 in good health. Some clones in this sample may be carry-over from other donors' samples.

This sequence joins TRBV19 and TRBJ2-7; no definite D call. Germline assignment: CDR1 LNHDA and CDR2 SQIVND (reference sequence). The CDR3 runs to 13 residues. V was clipped by 5 bases and J by 0 bases, with 8 bases between them. The CDR3 DNA reads as TGTGCCAGTAGTCGCAAGAGCTCCTACGAGCAGTACTTC. Amino acid sequence: CASSRKSSYEQYF.

This sequence joins TRBV5-8 and TRBJ2-7, with TRBD1 matching over 7 bases. After removal of 2 bases from V and 4 bases from J, the junction contained 15 bases not matched to a gene. The CDR3 length is 17 residues. CDR1 is SGHTS, CDR2 YDEGEE, per germline. The chain's CDR3 is CASSFQSFTGQMYEQYF. The CDR3 DNA follows: TGTGCCAGCAGCTTCCAGAGCTTTACGGGACAGATGTACGAGCAGTACTTC. Using reference TRBV5-8 and TRBJ2-7 for the parts outside the CDR3, the full variable domain is EAGVTQSPTHLIKTRGQQATLRCSPISGHTSVYWYQQALGLGLQFLLWYDEGEERNRGNFPPRFSGRQFPNYSSELNVNALELEDSALYLCASSFQSFTGQMYEQYFGPGTRLTVT.

The chain combines TRBV7-6 with TRBJ1-4; possibly TRBD1 for D (6 bases). The CDR3 has 14 amino acids. Germline V gene sequence: CDR1 SGHVS, CDR2 FNYEAQ. V shed 0 bases and J shed 6 bases, with 8 bases lying between them. CDR3: CASSLAGGYEKLFF. CDR3 nucleotides: TGTGCCAGCAGCTTAGCAGGGGGTTATGAAAAACTGTTTTTT.

V gene TRBV9 combines with J gene TRBJ1-3; D is unclear. Trimming took 0 bases from V and 4 from J, leaving 11 bases between them. Germline V gene lookup returns CDR1 SGDLS and CDR2 YYNGEE. The CDR3 extends over 15 amino acids. CDR3 loop: CASSVDGRLGNTIYF. As DNA, the CDR3 is TGTGCCAGCAGCGTAGACGGTAGACTCGGAAACACCATATATTTT. The full variable domain, completed using reference TRBV9 and TRBJ1-3, is DSGVTQTPKHLITATGQRVTLRCSPRSGDLSVYWYQQSLDQGLQFLIQYYNGEERAKGNILERFSAQQFPDLHSELNLSSLELGDSALYFCASSVDGRLGNTIYFGEGSWLTVV.

The rearrangement links TRBV27 to TRBJ1-1; D is possibly TRBD1 (5 bases). V dropped 6 bases and J dropped 4 bases, with 18 bases sitting between them. CDR3 length equals 15 residues. Germline CDR1 MNHEY, CDR2 SMNVEV (reference sequence). The CDR3 loop reads CASRLIGGGGTEAFF. CDR3 DNA: TGTGCCAGCAGACTTATCGGGGGTGGTGGCACTGAAGCTTTCTTT.

The chain uses TRBV2 and TRBJ2-5; TRBD2 agrees at 9 bases. The germline gives CDR1 SNHLY, CDR2 FYNNEI. The CDR3 totals 14 residues. The V gene end was trimmed by 4 bases and the J gene end by 5 bases; junction bases not matched to a gene: 5. CDR3 coding DNA: TGTGCCAGCAGTGGCGGGACTAGCTGGGAGACCCAGTACTTC. Translation gives CASSGGTSWETQYF.

This clone was recorded a few times. The chain couples TRBV7-9 to TRBJ2-7; D is perhaps TRBD2 (6 bases). CDR1 is SEHNR, CDR2 FQNEAQ, per germline (reference sequence). CDR3 length: 14 amino acids. Trimming shortened V by 3 bases and J by 3 bases, and 12 bases separated the two germline ends. Here the CDR3 reads CASSFGGNYYEQYF. The CDR3 DNA follows: TGTGCCAGCAGCTTCGGCGGGAACTACTACGAGCAGTACTTC.

This rearrangement joins TRBV5-6 to TRBJ2-7; 15 positions agree with TRBD2. Germline V gene sequence: CDR1 SGHDT, CDR2 YYEEEE. This CDR3 spans 19 amino acids. V was pared by 3 bases and J by 3 bases, with 13 bases of the junction left unmatched. CDR3 in DNA: TGTGCCAGCAGCTCAACGGGACTAGCGGGAGGAGGGGTGGACTACGAGCAGTACTTC. Translated: CASSSTGLAGGGVDYEQYF.

This clone has only one observation. The chain has TRBV2 and TRBJ1-1; D might be TRBD1 (5 bases). V was pared by 6 bases and J by 6 bases, with 14 bases between. The CDR3 extends over 13 amino acids. CDR1 and CDR2 (germline): SNHLY, FYNNEI. CDR3 in amino acids: CASSPSGGAEAFF. The CDR3 DNA sequence: TGTGCCAGCAGCCCCTCGGGGGGGGCTGAAGCTTTCTTT.

The chain combines TRBV28 with TRBJ1-5; D is ambiguous. The CDR3 runs to 16 residues. Germline assignment: CDR1 MDHEN and CDR2 SYDVKM. Trimming pared 5 bases from V and 0 bases from J, leaving 14 bases between. The CDR3 protein is CASSERDYYSNQPQHF. The CDR3 coding sequence is TGTGCCAGCAGTGAAAGAGACTACTATAGCAATCAGCCCCAGCATTTT.

V usage is TRBV5-4 and J usage is TRBJ1-1; D is ambiguous. The CDR3 is 15 residues long. Germline V CDR1 and CDR2: SGHNT, YYREEE (reference sequence). Deletions cut 0 bases from V and 4 bases from J, with 13 bases between. The CDR3 here is CASSLEGNGGTEAFF. The DNA of the CDR3 is TGTGCCAGCAGCTTGGAGGGAAACGGCGGCACTGAAGCTTTCTTT.

The genes are TRBV7-3 and TRBJ1-4, with D hard to call. Germline-derived CDR1 and CDR2 are SGHTA and FQGTGA. Deletions cut 5 bases from V and 2 bases from J, with 6 bases between. The CDR3 has 13 residues. The CDR3 DNA sequence: TGTGCCAGCAGCGAAGGGACTAATGAAAAACTGTTTTTT. Its translation is CASSEGTNEKLFF.

The gene calls are TRBV11-2 and TRBJ2-1; TRBD2 aligns across 7 bases. With V trimmed by 5 bases and J by 7 bases, 14 bases remained unmatched. The CDR3 has 16 amino acids. CDR1 SGHAT and CDR2 FQNNGV come from the germline V gene. In nucleotides, the CDR3 is TGTGCCAGCAGCACCTTCCCGGGAGGAATTGGGAATGAGCAGTTCTTC. Encoded protein: CASSTFPGGIGNEQFF.

With regard to this clone: At one end the junction does not follow the germline gene, possibly because of a read error. This chain connects TRBV6-5 to TRBJ2-3; D uncertain. Per the germline V gene, CDR1 is MNHEY and CDR2 is SVGAGI. The CDR3 totals 13 residues. CDR3 in amino acids: CAGSYQRGDTQYF. CDR3 DNA sequence: TGTGCCGGCAGTTACCAACGTGGGGATACGCAGTATTTT.

V is TRBV5-1 and J is TRBJ1-3, with D perhaps matching TRBD1 (6 bases). V gave up 0 bases and J gave up 3 bases, with 10 bases separating them. This CDR3 spans 15 amino acids. Germline V CDR1 and CDR2: SGHRS, YFSETQ. The DNA for the CDR3 is TGCGCCAGCAGCTTGGAGTACAGGGATGGAAACACCATATATTTT. It is translated as CASSLEYRDGNTIYF.

CDR3 sequence: CASSLLSGTFPGKLFF. The CDR3 DNA reads TGTGCCAGCAGCCTACTCTCTGGGACGTTTCCCGGGAAACTGTTTTTT. This sequence joins TRBV7-2 and TRBJ1-4, with D possibly matching TRBD1 (5 bases). Germline V gene data show CDR1 as SGHTA and CDR2 as FQGNSA. The ends were cut back, 5 bases at V and 11 bases at J, with 24 bases in the middle. This CDR3 spans 16 amino acids. Based on the CDR3 plus reference TRBV7-2 and TRBJ1-4, the full variable domain is GAGVSQSPSNKVTEKGKDVELRCDPISGHTALYWYRQSLGQGLEFLIYFQGNSAPDKSGLPSDRFSAERTGGSVSTLTIQRTQQEDSAVYLCASSLLSGTFPGKLFFGSGTQLSVL.

This clone was detected only once. The chain has TRBV5-1 and TRBJ2-7; 9 bases match TRBD1. The V and J ends lost 0 bases and 6 bases, in that order; junction bases with no gene match: 13. The CDR3 extends over 17 amino acids. Per the germline V gene, CDR1 is SGHRS and CDR2 is YFSETQ. CDR3 sequence reads: CASSLAWVGQGYSEQYF. The CDR3 coding sequence is TGCGCCAGCAGCTTGGCCTGGGTGGGACAGGGATACAGCGAGCAGTACTTC.

The rearrangement uses TRBV27 and TRBJ1-2; the D is unclear. Germline values: CDR1 MNHEY, CDR2 SMNVEV (reference sequence). V lost 4 bases to trimming and J lost 4 bases, with 10 bases between them. This CDR3 contains 13 residues. The CDR3 reads CASSSRQAYGYTF. The CDR3 DNA reads as TGTGCCAGCAGTTCCAGACAAGCCTATGGCTACACCTTC.

The chain couples TRBV21-1 to TRBJ2-5; the DNA was not compared with TRBD2, the D call given in the table. TRBV21-1 is noted as a pseudogene. This CDR3 region has 17 residues. The CDR3 bases are TGTGCCAACCGTCGCGGGCGCCGCCAGGCCCTCCAAGAGACCCAGTACTTC. Its protein product is CANRRGRRQALQETQYF.

The chain joins TRBV9 to TRBJ2-3; unclear D gene. CDR1 and CDR2 from the germline V gene are SGDLS and YYNGEE. The CDR3 is made up of 15 amino acids. V lost 0 bases and J lost 0, with 8 bases in between. The CDR3 bases are TGTGCCAGCAGCGTAGGGGCCATTAGCACAGATACGCAGTATTTT. Its protein product is CASSVGAISTDTQYF.

Notes on this clone: Other nucleotide sequences in the sample specify the same CDR3. The CDR3 spells CASSPGLAGVTGELFF. CDR3 nucleotides: TGTGCCAGCTCACCAGGACTAGCGGGAGTTACCGGGGAGCTGTTTTTT. The J gene is TRBJ2-2, the V gene TRBV18; 13 positions match TRBD2. V gave up 2 bases and J gave up 5 bases; unmatched junction bases: 2. The CDR3 loop spans 16 amino acids. Germline assignment: CDR1 KGHSH and CDR2 LQKENI.

This rearrangement joins TRBV5-1 to TRBJ1-1, with D possibly being TRBD1 (6 bases). V gave up 6 bases and J gave up 0 bases, with 15 bases separating them. Germline V gene data show CDR1 as SGHRS and CDR2 as YFSETQ. The CDR3 totals 15 residues. CDR3 loop: CASKDGGILNTEAFF. In nucleotides, the CDR3 is TGCGCCAGCAAGGATGGGGGCATTTTGAACACTGAAGCTTTCTTT.